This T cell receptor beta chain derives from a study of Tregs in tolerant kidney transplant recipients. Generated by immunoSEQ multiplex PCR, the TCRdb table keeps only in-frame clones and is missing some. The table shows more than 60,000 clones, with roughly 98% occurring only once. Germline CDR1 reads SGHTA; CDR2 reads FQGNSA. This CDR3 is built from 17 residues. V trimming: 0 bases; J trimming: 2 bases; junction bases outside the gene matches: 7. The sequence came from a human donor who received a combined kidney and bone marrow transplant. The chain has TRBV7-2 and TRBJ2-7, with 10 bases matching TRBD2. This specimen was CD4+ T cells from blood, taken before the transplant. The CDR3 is CASSLAGTSGAAYEQYF. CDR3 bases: TGTGCCAGCAGCTTAGCGGGTACTAGCGGGGCTGCCTACGAGCAGTACTTC.